The 19 T cell receptor beta chains given below trace back to one sample, sequenced in a study of T cell changes during pregnancy in multiple sclerosis. This table comes from immunoSEQ multiplex PCR, and its TCRdb copy is limited to in-frame clones, with some not included. This sample carries tens of thousands of clones, about nine tenths of them seen once, and the ten largest clones take approximately 1.4%. The sequencing used peripheral blood, collected after pregnancy. The receptor source for this set is a female donor in good health, enrolled as a control in a pregnancy study.

The chain joins TRBV7-2 to TRBJ1-3, with D possibly TRBD1 on 5 matching bases. Germline V gene sequence: CDR1 SGHTA, CDR2 FQGNSA. Trimming pared 2 bases from V and 0 bases from J, leaving 11 bases between. This CDR3 spans 16 amino acids. CDR3 sequence: CASSLSFRASGNTIYF. Here the CDR3 DNA reads TGTGCCAGCAGCTTATCTTTCAGGGCCTCTGGAAACACCATATATTTT.

V and J are TRBV5-6 and TRBJ1-1, with TRBD1 matching over 10 bases. The J segment lost 3 bases and the V segment lost 4 bases, leaving 12 bases of the junction unmatched. This CDR3 has 17 amino acids. Germline V gene lookup returns CDR1 SGHDT and CDR2 YYEEEE. CDR3 residues: CASSGGQGIWGDTEAFF. The CDR3 DNA reads as TGTGCCAGCAGCGGGGGACAGGGGATTTGGGGTGACACTGAAGCTTTCTTT.

A single count supports this clone. The gene calls are TRBV5-4 and TRBJ1-2; D is uncertain. Trimming shortened V by 0 bases and J by 3 bases, and 9 bases separated the two germline ends. Germline assignment: CDR1 SGHNT and CDR2 YYREEE (reference sequence). The CDR3 spans 14 residues. In nucleotides, the CDR3 is TGTGCCAGCAGCTTGGGAGGGATTTACTATGGCTACACCTTC. The encoded protein is CASSLGGIYYGYTF.

This clone was picked up one time. The V call is TRBV7-2, the J call TRBJ1-1; 7 bases align to TRBD1. Per germline, CDR1 SGHTA and CDR2 FQGNSA. The CDR3 is 14 residues long. V lost 5 bases to trimming and J lost 7 bases; unmatched junction nucleotides: 10. CDR3 sequence reads: CASSQQTGIIEAFF. As DNA, the CDR3 is TGTGCCAGCAGCCAGCAGACAGGGATCATTGAAGCTTTCTTT.

Only one count was recorded for this clone. The chain is built from TRBV27 and TRBJ2-1; D perhaps matches TRBD2 (7 bases). V was cut by 6 bases and J by 5 bases, with 11 bases left in between. The CDR3 has 13 amino acids. Germline V gene lookup returns CDR1 MNHEY and CDR2 SMNVEV (reference sequence). CDR3 DNA sequence: TGTGCCAGCAGGGGAGGGGGGCACAATGAGCAGTTCTTC. Protein product: CASRGGGHNEQFF.

The chain is built from TRBV4-1 and TRBJ2-5, with 11 bases lining up with TRBD2. Germline lookup yields CDR1 MGHRA and CDR2 YSYEKL. CDR3 length: 17 residues. Germline trimming cut 0 bases from V and 1 base from J; bases unmatched to any gene: 4. CDR3 in amino acids: CASSQEETSGSQETQYF. The CDR3 region has the DNA TGCGCCAGCAGCCAAGAAGAAACTAGCGGGAGCCAAGAGACCCAGTACTTC.

This chain connects TRBV7-9 to TRBJ2-1, with D possibly TRBD2 on 5 matching bases. Per the germline V gene, CDR1 is SEHNR and CDR2 is FQNEAQ (reference sequence). Between the trimmed V and J ends, which lost 5 bases and 8 bases, there was a span of 10 bases. The CDR3 totals 12 residues. This chain's CDR3 is CASSPPGDEQFF. The CDR3 DNA reads TGTGCCAGCAGCCCTCCCGGGGATGAGCAGTTCTTC.

The rearrangement links TRBV20-1 to TRBJ1-2; D not certain. The V and J ends lost 6 bases and 8 bases respectively, with 13 bases between them. CDR3 length: 11 residues. The germline V gene encodes CDR1 DFQATT and CDR2 SNEGSKA (reference sequence). CDR3 protein: CSAAEAFGYTF. The CDR3 nucleotides are TGCAGTGCCGCCGAGGCCTTCGGCTACACCTTC.

J is TRBJ1-5 and V is TRBV27; D call uncertain. This CDR3 contains 12 residues. With 3 bases removed from V and 4 bases from J, the gap between germline ends came to 4 bases. CDR1 MNHEY and CDR2 SMNVEV come from the germline V gene (reference sequence). CDR3 in DNA: TGTGCCAGCAGTTTCAGTAATCAGCCCCAGCATTTT. Its protein product is CASSFSNQPQHF.

The rearrangement uses TRBV27 and TRBJ2-1, with 10 nucleotides matching TRBD2. The CDR3 spans 13 residues. V gave up 4 bases and J gave up 12 bases; unmatched junction bases: 6. Germline loops: CDR1 MNHEY, CDR2 SMNVEV (reference sequence). The DNA of the CDR3 is TGTGCCAGCAGTTCCTCTTTAGCGGGGGGGCAGTTCTTC. This gives the protein CASSSSLAGGQFF.

This chain joins TRBV10-3 and TRBJ2-3; 8 bases map to TRBD1. From germline, CDR1 is ENHRY and CDR2 SYGVKD. The V segment lost 4 bases and the J segment 3 bases; nucleotides outside the gene matches: 0. The CDR3 extends over 13 amino acids. The CDR3 sequence: CAISGTGTDTQYF. For the CDR3, the DNA is TGTGCCATCAGTGGGACAGGGACAGATACGCAGTATTTT.

The chain recombines TRBV6-5 with TRBJ1-4; D is perhaps TRBD1 (6 bases). CDR3 length equals 16 residues. Looked up from germline, CDR1 is MNHEY and CDR2 is SVGAGI. The germline V and J ends were trimmed by 1 base and 3 bases, with 12 bases remaining between them. This chain's CDR3 is CASSYLRQVSNEKLFF. CDR3 in DNA: TGTGCCAGCAGTTACTTGCGACAGGTCTCTAATGAAAAACTGTTTTTT.

The chain has TRBV4-1 and TRBJ1-2; 9 bases align to TRBD1. From germline, CDR1 is MGHRA and CDR2 YSYEKL. This CDR3 comprises 15 residues. J was trimmed by 0 bases and V by 3 bases; bases with no gene match: 2. The CDR3 DNA is TGCGCCAGCAGCCAGGGACAGGGCGCTAACTATGGCTACACCTTC. Translating it yields CASSQGQGANYGYTF.

The rearrangement uses TRBV25-1 and TRBJ2-5, with TRBD1 matching over 11 bases. The CDR3 sequence is 14 residues long. V gave up 6 bases and J gave up 5 bases; unmatched junction bases: 5. Germline V gene data show CDR1 as MGHDK and CDR2 as SYGVNS. This chain's CDR3 is CASRSDRGLETQYF. CDR3 nucleotide sequence: TGTGCCAGCAGATCGGACAGGGGGCTGGAGACCCAGTACTTC.

The rearrangement uses TRBV5-4 and TRBJ2-3, with D possibly matching TRBD1 (8 bases). Germline CDR1 SGHNT, CDR2 YYREEE (reference sequence). Between the trimmed V and J ends, which lost 2 bases and 4 bases, there was a span of 14 bases. This CDR3 comprises 15 residues. Written as DNA, the CDR3 is TGTGCCAGCAGCTTTAGGACAGGGAGGGCAGATACGCAGTATTTT. Translation: CASSFRTGRADTQYF. Looking up the rest from reference TRBV5-4 and TRBJ2-3 gives the full variable domain: ETGVTQSPTHLIKTRGQQVTLRCSSQSGHNTVSWYQQALGQGPQFIFQYYREEENGRGNFPPRFSGLQFPNYSSELNVNALELDDSALYLCASSFRTGRADTQYFGPGTRLTVL.

This rearrangement joins TRBV4-3 to TRBJ2-2; TRBD2 aligns across 9 bases. The CDR3 extends over 16 amino acids. V gave up 0 bases and J gave up 9 bases; unmatched junction bases: 8. Germline V gene data show CDR1 as LGHNA and CDR2 as YSLEER. The CDR3 nucleotides read TGCGCCAGCAGCCAAGAGGGCGGGGGGGGGCACCGGGAGCTGTTTTTT. Translated: CASSQEGGGGHRELFF.

The rearrangement uses TRBV19 and TRBJ1-4; TRBD1 agrees at 12 bases. V dropped 3 bases and J dropped 9; count of bases not matched to a gene: 2. CDR1 is LNHDA and CDR2 is SQIVND in the germline V gene (reference sequence). This CDR3 has 14 residues. This chain's CDR3 is CASSIGTGGKKLFF. The CDR3 DNA reads TGTGCCAGTAGTATCGGGACAGGGGGCAAAAAACTGTTTTTT.

The V and J genes are TRBV5-1 and TRBJ1-1; 8 positions agree with TRBD1. Germline-derived CDR1 and CDR2 are SGHRS and YFSETQ. The J segment lost 3 bases and the V segment lost 2 bases, leaving 9 bases of the junction unmatched. The CDR3 totals 16 residues. CDR3 nucleotides: TGCGCCAGCAGCTTTCGACAGGGGATGGTGGACACTGAAGCTTTCTTT. It encodes CASSFRQGMVDTEAFF.

V is TRBV5-1 and J is TRBJ2-2, with D perhaps matching TRBD1 (5 bases). Trimming removed 4 bases from V and 3 bases from J, with 10 bases in between. In germline, CDR1 is SGHRS, CDR2 YFSETQ. The CDR3 consists of 14 residues. DNA for the CDR3: TGCGCCAGCAGCCGAGACAGTGACACCGGGGAGCTGTTTTTT. Amino acids: CASSRDSDTGELFF.